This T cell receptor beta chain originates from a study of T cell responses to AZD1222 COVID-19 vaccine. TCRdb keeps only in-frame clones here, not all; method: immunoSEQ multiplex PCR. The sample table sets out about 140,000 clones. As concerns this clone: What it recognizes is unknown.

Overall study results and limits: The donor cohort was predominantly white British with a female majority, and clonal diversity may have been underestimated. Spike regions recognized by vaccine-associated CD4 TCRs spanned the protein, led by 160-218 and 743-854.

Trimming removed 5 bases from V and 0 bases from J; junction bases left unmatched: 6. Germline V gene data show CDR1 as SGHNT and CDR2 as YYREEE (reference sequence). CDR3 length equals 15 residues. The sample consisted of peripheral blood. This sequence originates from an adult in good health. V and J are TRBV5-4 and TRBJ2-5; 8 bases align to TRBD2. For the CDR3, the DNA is TGTGCCAGCAGTTCCGGGACTAGATACCAAGAGACCCAGTACTTC. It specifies CASSSGTRYQETQYF.